This TCR beta chain comes out of a study of PD-L1 blockade in urothelial cancer. Looking at the study overall: Prior regimens of chemotherapy numbered 0 to 3 per patient. Analyses used blood from 3 weeks (second dose) and 6 weeks after treatment start. Across blood samples, T cells had a median count of roughly 140,000.

There are a few counts of this clone. From germline, CDR1 is SGHDN and CDR2 FVKESK. This CDR3 has 15 amino acids. The J segment lost 6 bases and the V segment lost 1 base, leaving 4 bases of the junction unmatched. Only in-frame clones appear in the TCRdb table, and some are missing; sequencing was by immunoSEQ multiplex PCR. Of about 30,000 clones listed, around 89% were seen once; the top ten hold approximately 8.1%. As for time point: peripheral blood 6 weeks after treatment start. The chain carries TRBV14 and TRBJ2-2; 8 nucleotides align to TRBD2. The sample consisted of PBMCs, taken around atezolizumab (anti-PD-L1) treatment. This receptor was identified in a man at least 80 years old with urothelial cancer. Here the CDR3 DNA reads TGTGCCAGCAGCCAAGTACTCGGGAGGGCCGGGGAGCTGTTTTTT. This sequence encodes CASSQVLGRAGELFF.